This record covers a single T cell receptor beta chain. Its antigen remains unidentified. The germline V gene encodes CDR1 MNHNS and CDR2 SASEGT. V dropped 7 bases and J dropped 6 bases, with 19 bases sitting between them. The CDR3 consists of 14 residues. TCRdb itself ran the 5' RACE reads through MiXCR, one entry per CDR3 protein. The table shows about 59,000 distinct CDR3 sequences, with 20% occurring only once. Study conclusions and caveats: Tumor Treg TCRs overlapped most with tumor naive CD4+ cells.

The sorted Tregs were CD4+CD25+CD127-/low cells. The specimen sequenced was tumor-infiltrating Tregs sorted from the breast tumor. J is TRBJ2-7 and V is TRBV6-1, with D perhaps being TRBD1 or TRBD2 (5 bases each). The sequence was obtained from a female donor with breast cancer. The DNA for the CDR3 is TGTGCCAGCACCTTGGATAGAGGGGTTTCCGAGCAGTACTTC. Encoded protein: CASTLDRGVSEQYF.